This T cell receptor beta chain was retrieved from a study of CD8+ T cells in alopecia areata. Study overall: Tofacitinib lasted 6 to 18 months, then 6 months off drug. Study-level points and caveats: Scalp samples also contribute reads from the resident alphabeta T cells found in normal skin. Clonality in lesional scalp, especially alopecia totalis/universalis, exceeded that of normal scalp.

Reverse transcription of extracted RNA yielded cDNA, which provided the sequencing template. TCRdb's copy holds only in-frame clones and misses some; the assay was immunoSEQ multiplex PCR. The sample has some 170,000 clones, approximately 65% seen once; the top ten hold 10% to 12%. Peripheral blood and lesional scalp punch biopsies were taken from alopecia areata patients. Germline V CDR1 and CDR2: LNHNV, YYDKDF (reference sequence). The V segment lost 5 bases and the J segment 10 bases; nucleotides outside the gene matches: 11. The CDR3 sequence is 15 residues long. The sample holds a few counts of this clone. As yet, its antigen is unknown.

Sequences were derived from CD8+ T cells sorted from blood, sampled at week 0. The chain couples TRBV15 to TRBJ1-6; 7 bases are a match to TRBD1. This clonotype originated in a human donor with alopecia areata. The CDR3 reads CATSRRQGLESPLHF. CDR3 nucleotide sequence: TGTGCCACCAGCCGTAGACAGGGTTTGGAATCACCCCTCCACTTT.